A single sample is the source of the 27 T cell receptor beta chains below, sequenced in a study of Graves' ophthalmopathy and Graves' hyperthyroidism. TCR beta CDR3 amplification used RNA transcripts. Following a first-round RT-PCR that used HTBI primers, a second-round multiplex PCR was carried out. TCRdb itself ran the multiplex PCR reads through MiXCR, one entry per CDR3 protein. Found here are 200,000 to 250,000 distinct CDR3 sequences, over 25% of them singletons; the top ten hold approximately 8.2%. Source material: peripheral blood. These receptors originate from a man between 50 and 59 years old with Graves' ophthalmopathy.

In the case of this clonotype: A much larger clone is a single base away; this may be a read error. The V call is TRBV4-3, the J call TRBJ2-5; TRBD1 agrees at 7 bases. Germline loops: CDR1 LGHNA, CDR2 YSLEER. This CDR3 has 14 amino acids. The CDR3 region is CAGSRRGQQETQYF. DNA of the CDR3: TGCGCCGGCAGCCGAAGGGGGCAGCAAGAGACCCAGTACTTC.

This clonotype occurred many times. V and J are TRBV6-5 and TRBJ2-5, with 8 bases identical to TRBD2. J lost 1 base, V lost 0 bases, and 1 base had no gene match. There are 15 residues in the CDR3. Germline values: CDR1 MNHEY, CDR2 SVGAGI. This chain's CDR3 is CASSYSGTSQETQYF. The DNA of the CDR3 is TGTGCCAGCAGTTACTCGGGGACTAGCCAAGAGACCCAGTACTTC.

The CDR3, as DNA: TGTGCCAGCAGTTTAGTACAGGGGTACTCACCCCTCCACTTT. The encoded protein is CASSLVQGYSPLHF. The V and J genes are TRBV27 and TRBJ1-6, with 7 bases lining up with TRBD1. The length of the CDR3 is 14 residues. Trimming cost V 2 bases and J 10 bases; bases outside gene matches: 5. Germline V gives CDR1 MNHEY, CDR2 SMNVEV (reference sequence).

The V gene is TRBV6-9, the J gene TRBJ2-6, with D uncertain. The CDR3 is 14 residues long. Trimming removed 10 bases from V and 4 bases from J, with 14 bases in between. Germline V CDR1 and CDR2: MNHGY, SVAAGI. CDR3 in amino acids: CANGPGDGANVLTF. CDR3 in DNA: TGTGCCAATGGGCCAGGTGACGGGGCCAACGTCCTGACTTTC.

This chain joins TRBV24-1 and TRBJ2-2; TRBD1 aligns across 9 bases. The CDR3 contains 16 residues. Germline-derived CDR1 and CDR2 are KGHDR and SFDVKD. The V and J ends lost 1 base and 8 bases, in that order; junction bases with no gene match: 7. The CDR3 DNA is TGTGCCACCAGTGATTTCCGACAGGGGGGACCTGGGGAGCTGTTTTTT. Its translation: CATSDFRQGGPGELFF.

This chain connects TRBV6-1 to TRBJ2-5; possibly TRBD1 for D (5 bases). CDR1 MNHNS and CDR2 SASEGT come from the germline V gene. V was cut by 8 bases and J by 4 bases, with 23 bases left in between. The CDR3 sequence is 16 residues long. The CDR3 DNA is TGTGCCAGCGATAATCTGATCAGGGAAGGATCAGAGACCCAGTACTTC. The encoded protein is CASDNLIREGSETQYF.

The chain couples TRBV7-2 to TRBJ1-3; D might be TRBD1 (6 bases). Per the germline V gene, CDR1 is SGHTA and CDR2 is FQGNSA. The CDR3 consists of 15 residues. V gave up 4 bases and J gave up 2 bases, with 12 bases separating them. CDR3 nucleotide sequence: TGTGCCAGCAGCTCCGGGGGGGCGCCTGGAAACACCATATATTTT. Protein sequence: CASSSGGAPGNTIYF.

The table lists this clonotype with many counts. This chain connects TRBV12-3 or TRBV12-4 to TRBJ1-1; D perhaps matches TRBD1 (5 bases). This CDR3 spans 13 amino acids. Trimming removed 0 bases from V and 4 bases from J, with 6 bases in between. Here the CDR3 DNA reads TGTGCCAGCAGTTTAGCGGGGGTCACTGAAGCTTTCTTT. It codes for CASSLAGVTEAFF.

The table lists this clonotype with many counts. This chain connects TRBV12-3 or TRBV12-4 to TRBJ2-2; D remains ambiguous. V lost 3 bases and J lost 7, with 15 bases in between. The CDR3 totals 15 residues. The CDR3 region is CASSFPGSSSGELFF. In nucleotides, the CDR3 is TGTGCCAGCAGTTTCCCTGGCTCCTCTAGCGGGGAGCTGTTTTTT.

The chain is built from TRBV12-3 or TRBV12-4 and TRBJ2-5; D gene ambiguous. Trimming left V 5 bases short and J 3 bases short, with 10 bases between. The CDR3 spans 13 residues. CDR3 coding DNA: TGTGCCAGCAGTCGGACCCCTGAAGAGACCCAGTACTTC. Its protein product is CASSRTPEETQYF.

Many counts were recorded for this clonotype. The chain employs TRBV19 and TRBJ2-2; 13 positions agree with TRBD2. Germline lookup yields CDR1 LNHDA and CDR2 SQIVND (reference sequence). CDR3 length: 18 residues. J lost 3 bases, V lost 1 base, and 5 bases had no gene match. CDR3 sequence: CASSIGTSGSVDTGELFF. The CDR3 DNA follows: TGTGCCAGTAGTATAGGGACTAGCGGGAGTGTGGACACCGGGGAGCTGTTTTTT.

This clonotype was seen repeatedly, ten times or more. The chain employs TRBV28 and TRBJ2-7, with 9 bases aligning to TRBD1. The CDR3 runs 15 residues. After removal of 4 bases from V and 2 bases from J, the junction contained 6 bases not matched to a gene. Germline values: CDR1 MDHEN, CDR2 SYDVKM. The DNA of the CDR3 is TGTGCCAGCAGTTCCGACCGGGACAGGGCCTACGAGCAGTACTTC. Translated: CASSSDRDRAYEQYF.

In this sample, this clonotype turned up many times. The rearrangement joins TRBV4-1 to TRBJ2-5; no definite D call. The length of the CDR3 is 14 residues. Germline V CDR1 and CDR2: MGHRA, YSYEKL. V dropped 1 base and J dropped 2 bases, with 8 bases sitting between them. The CDR3 loop is CASSQGPEQETQYF. Written as DNA, the CDR3 is TGCGCCAGCAGCCAAGGTCCAGAGCAAGAGACCCAGTACTTC.

This chain uses TRBV2 with TRBJ2-7; 15 positions match TRBD2. The ends lost 5 bases at V and 4 bases at J; junction bases unmatched: 6. The CDR3 runs to 16 residues. Germline-derived CDR1 and CDR2 are SNHLY and FYNNEI. CDR3: CASSITGTSGRYEQYF. The CDR3 region has the DNA TGTGCCAGCAGTATCACCGGGACTAGCGGGAGGTACGAGCAGTACTTC.

This chain links TRBV20-1 with TRBJ2-5, with D unresolved. This CDR3 spans 12 amino acids. The germline V gene has CDR1 DFQATT and CDR2 SNEGSKA (reference sequence). Trimming removed 6 bases at V and 1 base at J, with 9 bases between. Written as DNA, the CDR3 is TGCAGTGCAGCTGCCCCCCAAGAGACCCAGTACTTC. The encoded protein is CSAAAPQETQYF.

This clonotype was recorded at least ten times. The rearrangement joins TRBV7-9 to TRBJ1-1; D not certain. This CDR3 contains 16 residues. Trimming cost V 0 bases and J 4 bases, with 15 bases left between them. The germline V gene has CDR1 SEHNR and CDR2 FQNEAQ (reference sequence). CDR3 nucleotide sequence: TGTGCCAGCAGCTTAGCGGAAGTAGGGTTCGGCACTGAAGCTTTCTTT. It is translated as CASSLAEVGFGTEAFF.

This chain joins TRBV20-1 and TRBJ1-3; D not certain. The germline gives CDR1 DFQATT, CDR2 SNEGSKA (reference sequence). V lost 2 bases to trimming and J lost 0 bases, with 11 bases between them. The CDR3 extends over 15 amino acids. The CDR3 DNA sequence: TGCAGTGCTAGACCCTCAGGAACCTCTGGAAACACCATATATTTT. This translates into CSARPSGTSGNTIYF.

The chain is built from TRBV7-3 and TRBJ2-7, with unresolved D. Trimming removed 1 base from V and 2 bases from J, with 15 bases in between. Germline V gene lookup returns CDR1 SGHTA and CDR2 FQGTGA. The CDR3 is 16 amino acids. CDR3 DNA: TGTGCCAGCAGCTTAATACCCTCGATACAAACCTACGAGCAGTACTTC. This codes for CASSLIPSIQTYEQYF.

In its sample, this clonotype was seen many times. This chain joins TRBV19 and TRBJ2-5; TRBD2 agrees at 13 bases. There are 15 residues in the CDR3. CDR1 and CDR2 from the germline V gene are LNHDA and SQIVND (reference sequence). V lost 5 bases, J lost 5 bases, and 5 bases stayed unmatched. The CDR3 loop reads CASSRTSGRGETQYF. CDR3 nucleotides: TGTGCCAGTAGTCGGACTAGCGGGAGAGGGGAGACCCAGTACTTC. Together with reference TRBV19 and TRBJ2-5, the CDR3 gives the full variable domain: DGGITQSPKYLFRKEGQNVTLSCEQNLNHDAMYWYRQDPGQGLRLIYYSQIVNDFQKGDIAEGYSVSREKKESFPLTVTSAQKNPTAFYLCASSRTSGRGETQYFGPGTRLLVL.

This chain links TRBV12-3 or TRBV12-4 with TRBJ2-2; 8 bases match TRBD2. The CDR3 is made up of 15 amino acids. Trimming at V came to 4 bases and at J to 4 bases, leaving 5 bases not matched to a gene. CDR3 protein: CASSSLLAATGELFF. The CDR3 nucleotides read TGTGCCAGCAGTTCTTTACTAGCGGCCACCGGGGAGCTGTTTTTT.

This clonotype was counted at least ten times. The chain employs TRBV5-1 and TRBJ1-5; TRBD1 is a possible D gene (5 bases). The CDR3 runs to 14 residues. The V end lost 0 bases, the J end lost 2 bases, and 6 bases lay between the germline ends. Germline V gene sequence: CDR1 SGHRS, CDR2 YFSETQ. The CDR3 reads CASSLVGGNQPQHF. Here the CDR3 DNA reads TGCGCCAGCAGCTTGGTAGGGGGCAATCAGCCCCAGCATTTT.

This clonotype was recorded at least ten times. The chain carries TRBV20-1 and TRBJ1-6; weak D call: TRBD1 (5 bases). The germline V gene has CDR1 DFQATT and CDR2 SNEGSKA (reference sequence). CDR3 length equals 16 residues. Trimming pared 2 bases from V and 5 bases from J, leaving 16 bases between. The CDR3 DNA is TGCAGTGCTAGACTTCCAGGGACTCCAAATAATTCACCCCTCCACTTT. Translation: CSARLPGTPNNSPLHF.

There are many counts of this clonotype. V usage is TRBV27 and J usage is TRBJ2-4; a weak D match, TRBD1 (5 bases). The CDR3 covers 12 residues. V was trimmed by 3 bases and J by 7 bases, leaving 7 bases between them. Germline lookup yields CDR1 MNHEY and CDR2 SMNVEV (reference sequence). CDR3 DNA sequence: TGTGCCAGCAGTTTCAGGGATAACATTCAGTACTTC. It specifies CASSFRDNIQYF.

The gene calls are TRBV6-5 and TRBJ1-1; D is unresolved. With 2 bases removed from V and 0 bases from J, the gap between germline ends came to 10 bases. CDR1 and CDR2 (germline): MNHEY, SVGAGI. The CDR3 has 15 residues. The CDR3 nucleotides read TGTGCCAGCAGTTACGGTCAAGCGGTGAACACTGAAGCTTTCTTT. It specifies CASSYGQAVNTEAFF.

Many counts were recorded for this clonotype. This chain joins TRBV24-1 and TRBJ2-6, with 11 bases identical to TRBD1. Germline loops: CDR1 KGHDR, CDR2 SFDVKD. The CDR3 is made up of 17 amino acids. The V gene end was trimmed by 4 bases and the J gene end by 3 bases; junction bases not matched to a gene: 4. CDR3 loop: CATSDRDRGIGANVLTF. DNA for the CDR3: TGTGCCACCAGTGACCGGGACAGGGGGATTGGGGCCAACGTCCTGACTTTC.

This chain links TRBV19 with TRBJ1-3, with D perhaps TRBD1 (6 bases). The CDR3 spans 16 residues. Germline-derived CDR1 and CDR2 are LNHDA and SQIVND (reference sequence). V lost 3 bases and J 2 bases, leaving 14 bases between the germline ends. CDR3 DNA sequence: TGTGCCAGTAGTATGGTTGGACAGTCCCCTGGAAACACCATATATTTT. It is translated as CASSMVGQSPGNTIYF. Based on the CDR3 plus reference TRBV19 and TRBJ1-3, the full variable domain is DGGITQSPKYLFRKEGQNVTLSCEQNLNHDAMYWYRQDPGQGLRLIYYSQIVNDFQKGDIAEGYSVSREKKESFPLTVTSAQKNPTAFYLCASSMVGQSPGNTIYFGEGSWLTVV.

This clonotype occurred many times. The chain carries TRBV11-1 and TRBJ2-5; 7 bases map to TRBD1. The CDR3 is made up of 14 amino acids. From germline, CDR1 is SGHAT and CDR2 FQDESV (reference sequence). Trimming at V came to 5 bases and at J to 1 base, leaving 4 bases not matched to a gene. Here the CDR3 reads CASSVGTVQETQYF. In nucleotides, the CDR3 is TGTGCCAGCAGCGTAGGGACAGTCCAAGAGACCCAGTACTTC.